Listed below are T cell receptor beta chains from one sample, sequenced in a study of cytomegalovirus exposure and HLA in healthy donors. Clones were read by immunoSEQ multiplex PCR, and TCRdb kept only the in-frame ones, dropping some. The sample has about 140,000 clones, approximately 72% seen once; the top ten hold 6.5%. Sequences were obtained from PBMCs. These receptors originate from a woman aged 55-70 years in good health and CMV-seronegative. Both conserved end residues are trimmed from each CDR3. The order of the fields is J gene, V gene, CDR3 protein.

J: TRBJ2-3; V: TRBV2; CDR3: ASSEASRGTQY
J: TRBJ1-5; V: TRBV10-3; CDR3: AISESSGPNQPQH
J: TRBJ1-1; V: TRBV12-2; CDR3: ASRFPNRHLNTEAF
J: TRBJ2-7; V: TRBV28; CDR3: ASSLQAGGPQQY
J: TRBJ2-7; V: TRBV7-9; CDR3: ASSLPGANYEQY
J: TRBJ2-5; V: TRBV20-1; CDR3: SLRAGGTQY
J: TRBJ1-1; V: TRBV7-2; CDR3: ASSLRFQGALGGAEAF
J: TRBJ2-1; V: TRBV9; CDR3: ASSVEQLTYNEQF
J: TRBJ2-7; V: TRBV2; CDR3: ASSAERRGRLTTLQQY
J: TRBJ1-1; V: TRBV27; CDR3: ASRTAGYGGDTEAF
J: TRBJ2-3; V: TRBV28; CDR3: ASSFRGLGITDTQY
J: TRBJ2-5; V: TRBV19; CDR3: ASSIFGTPQETQY
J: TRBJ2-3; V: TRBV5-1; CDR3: ASSLPPVDTQY
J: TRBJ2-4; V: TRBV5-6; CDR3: ASSLGGGDIQY
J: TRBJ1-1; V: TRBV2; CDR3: ASQGENTEAF
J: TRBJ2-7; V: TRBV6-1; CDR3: ASSRQGGPPYEQY
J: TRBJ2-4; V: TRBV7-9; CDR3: ASSFGQGESGNIQY
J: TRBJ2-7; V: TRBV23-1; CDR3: ASSHVRAIGMYEQY
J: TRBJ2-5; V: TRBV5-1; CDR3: ASSFKAGEETQY
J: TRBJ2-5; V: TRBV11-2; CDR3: ASSLQETQY
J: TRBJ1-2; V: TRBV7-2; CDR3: ASSPGWDYGYT
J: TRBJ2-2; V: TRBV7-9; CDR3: SSSLGTLGGTGSTGELF
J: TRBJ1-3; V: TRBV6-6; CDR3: ASAIGTGSGNTIY